A single sample is the source of the 18 T cell receptor beta chains below, sequenced in a study. TCRdb used MiXCR to reprocess the 5' RACE reads, holding one entry per CDR3 protein. The table has 62,000 or so distinct CDR3 sequences, approximately 23% seen once. Sequenced material: memory CD4+ T cells sorted from a lymph node. Subset specified: memory CD4+ T cells, CD4+CD45RO+CD25-. The receptor source for this set is a female donor with breast cancer.

The chain recombines TRBV7-9 with TRBJ1-2; D is possibly TRBD1 (5 bases). There are 13 residues in the CDR3. Germline loops: CDR1 SEHNR, CDR2 FQNEAQ (reference sequence). Trimming cost V 5 bases and J 7 bases, with 14 bases left between them. In DNA, the CDR3 is TGTGCCAGCAGCCCAGGGAGAGAGGCTGGCTACACCTTC. It translates to CASSPGREAGYTF. Variable domain in full (rest from reference TRBV7-9 and TRBJ1-2): DTGVSQNPRHKITKRGQNVTFRCDPISEHNRLYWYRQTLGQGPEFLTYFQNEAQLEKSRLLSDRFSAERPKGSFSTLEIQRTEQGDSAMYLCASSPGREAGYTFGSGTRLTVV.

This clonotype was observed at least ten times. The gene calls are TRBV5-6 and TRBJ1-6; unclear D gene. Germline V gene sequence: CDR1 SGHDT, CDR2 YYEEEE. Trimming shortened V by 4 bases and J by 8 bases, and 16 bases separated the two germline ends. The CDR3 covers 15 residues. CDR3 loop: CASSPFMTPDSPLHF. In DNA, the CDR3 is TGTGCCAGCAGCCCCTTCATGACCCCGGATTCACCCCTCCACTTT.

Concerning this clonotype: A much larger clone differs by one base, so this may be a read error. V is TRBV5-1 and J is TRBJ2-2, with D tentatively TRBD1 (6 bases). V was pared by 1 base and J by 3 bases, with 10 bases between. The germline V gene encodes CDR1 SGHRS and CDR2 YFSETQ. The CDR3 has 15 amino acids. The CDR3 protein is CASSLYRADTGELFF. In DNA, the CDR3 is TGCGCCAGCAGCTTGTACAGGGCGGACACCGGGGAGCTGTTTTTT.

This clonotype occurred a few times. The V gene is TRBV24-1, the J gene TRBJ1-2; no definite D call. Trimming removed 4 bases at V and 5 bases at J, with 13 bases between. The CDR3 totals 14 residues. The germline gives CDR1 KGHDR, CDR2 SFDVKD. The CDR3 loop is CATSDSAEDYGYTF. The CDR3 DNA reads as TGTGCCACCAGTGACTCTGCGGAAGATTATGGCTACACCTTC.

This chain connects TRBV20-1 to TRBJ2-7, with TRBD2 matching 11 bases. Germline V CDR1 and CDR2: DFQATT, SNEGSKA (reference sequence). The length of the CDR3 is 14 residues. The trim removed 8 bases at V and 7 bases at J, leaving 13 bases unmatched. The CDR3 region is CSTMTSGNPREQYF. In nucleotides, the CDR3 is TGCAGTACGATGACTAGCGGGAACCCGAGGGAGCAGTACTTC.

This clonotype turned up a few times. The chain joins TRBV5-1 to TRBJ2-2, with a weak D call TRBD1 (6 bases). Between the trimmed V and J ends, which lost 3 bases and 6 bases, there was a span of 15 bases. Germline V lookup: CDR1 SGHRS, CDR2 YFSETQ. The CDR3 runs 15 residues. The CDR3 nucleotides read TGCGCCAGCAGCTCCACAGGGATTCCCCCCGGGGAGCTGTTTTTT. Its translation: CASSSTGIPPGELFF.

This clonotype was seen a few times. The chain couples TRBV7-6 to TRBJ1-1; possibly TRBD1 for D (5 bases). The CDR3 spans 15 residues. Trimming stripped 5 bases from V and 0 bases from J, with 13 bases between. CDR1 is SGHVS and CDR2 is FNYEAQ in the germline V gene. The CDR3 protein is CASSPLQEMNTEAFF. As DNA, the CDR3 is TGTGCCAGCAGCCCCCTACAGGAGATGAACACTGAAGCTTTCTTT.

This clonotype occurred a few times. The J gene is TRBJ2-7, the V gene TRBV4-3; either TRBD1 or TRBD2 may supply D (7 bases each). Deletions cut 0 bases from V and 7 bases from J, with 13 bases between. Germline loops: CDR1 LGHNA, CDR2 YSLEER. This CDR3 has 14 residues. The CDR3 DNA reads as TGCGCCAGCAGCCAAGATTGGCAGGGGGGGGAGCAGTACTTC. It codes for CASSQDWQGGEQYF.

Regarding this clonotype: The limits of the CDR3 on the DNA are not certain, so only TCRdb's listed CDR3 is given. The chain's CDR3 is CASSFGEGETQYF. This chain connects TRBV5-1 to TRBJ2-5; TRBD1 is taken as the D call from the table, unchecked against the DNA. With termini counted, the CDR3 has 13 amino acids. CDR1 is SGHRS, CDR2 YFSETQ, per germline.

This clonotype was seen a handful of times. V and J are TRBV10-3 and TRBJ2-1, with D hard to call. The germline V gene encodes CDR1 ENHRY and CDR2 SYGVKD. The CDR3 is 14 amino acids. V was clipped by 3 bases and J by 8 bases, with 14 bases between them. In nucleotides, the CDR3 is TGTGCCATCAGTGACAGGATGGTTTCATATGAGCAGTTCTTC. Translation: CAISDRMVSYEQFF.

On this clonotype: Possible read error: a much larger clone is one base away. The V gene is TRBV7-9, the J gene TRBJ1-3, with 7 bases matching TRBD1. V shed 5 bases, J shed 2 bases, and the junction held 9 bases outside the gene matches. Germline V lookup: CDR1 SEHNR, CDR2 FQNEAQ (reference sequence). This CDR3 contains 16 residues. The CDR3 is CASSPTRQGPGNTIYF. As DNA, the CDR3 is TGTGCCAGCAGCCCAACGAGACAGGGCCCTGGAAACACCATATATTTT.

This clonotype was detected many times. V and J are TRBV6-2 or TRBV6-3 and TRBJ2-7; D not resolved. This CDR3 contains 12 residues. The germline V and J ends were trimmed by 7 bases and 6 bases, with 13 bases remaining between them. Germline CDR1 and CDR2: MNHEY and SVGEGT. The DNA of the CDR3 is TGTGCCAGCACCAACCGACCAAGCGAGCAGTACTTC. Its translation: CASTNRPSEQYF.

Ten or more counts support this clonotype. The chain recombines TRBV7-2 with TRBJ2-5; a weak D match, TRBD1 (6 bases). Trimming pared 5 bases from V and 5 bases from J, leaving 15 bases between. CDR1 and CDR2 from the germline V gene are SGHTA and FQGNSA. The CDR3 spans 14 residues. The CDR3 loop is CASSRTGMRETQYF. The CDR3 DNA reads TGTGCCAGCAGCCGTACAGGGATGAGGGAGACCCAGTACTTC.

The chain joins TRBV6-6 to TRBJ2-5; 7 positions agree with TRBD2. CDR3 length: 13 residues. The trim removed 5 bases at V and 2 bases at J, leaving 2 bases unmatched. Germline CDR1 MNHNY, CDR2 SVGAGI (reference sequence). DNA for the CDR3: TGTGCCAGCAGTGCTAGCGGACAAGAGACCCAGTACTTC. Protein sequence: CASSASGQETQYF.

As to this clonotype: Sequence at one end of the junction differs from germline and may be a read error. V gene TRBV5-1 combines with J gene TRBJ1-2; TRBD1 is a possible D gene (5 bases). Germline CDR1 is SGHRS and CDR2 is YFSETQ. CDR3 length: 14 residues. CDR3 nucleotides: TGCGCCAGCAGCTTGACAGGCCAGGGCGATGGCTGCACCTTC. As protein: CASSLTGQGDGCTF.

This clonotype was detected ten times or more. V is TRBV7-2 and J is TRBJ2-3; possibly TRBD2 for D (6 bases). Trimming stripped 5 bases from V and 3 bases from J, with 12 bases between. CDR1 is SGHTA and CDR2 is FQGNSA in the germline V gene. The CDR3 loop spans 14 amino acids. CDR3 region: CASSRRGATDTQYF. The CDR3 DNA reads as TGTGCCAGCAGCCGGCGGGGAGCAACAGATACGCAGTATTTT.

CDR3 nucleotides: TGTGCCATTGGACGGAATAACTATGGCTACACCTTC. It yields the protein CAIGRNNYGYTF. The chain couples TRBV28 to TRBJ1-2; unclear D gene. CDR1 is MDHEN and CDR2 is SYDVKM in the germline V gene. Trimming left V 10 bases short and J 1 base short, with 10 bases between. CDR3 length: 12 residues.

This clonotype was counted a few times. The gene calls are TRBV5-4 and TRBJ2-1, with D unclear. In germline, CDR1 is SGHNT, CDR2 YYREEE (reference sequence). V was trimmed by 4 bases and J by 9 bases, leaving 14 bases between them. CDR3 size: 13 residues. This CDR3 reads CASSSLIGREQFF. The DNA of the CDR3 is TGTGCCAGCAGCAGTCTAATTGGGCGTGAGCAGTTCTTC.